The clone carrying this TCR beta chain is judged medium-sized (0.01 to 0.1%). Its target is unknown. This entry is derived from a study of T and B cells in COVID-19 patients. Study-wide context: Critical illness requiring mechanical ventilation or extracorporeal membrane oxygenation affected three fifths of the roughly 20 active-infection patients.

From blood, about 220-500 ng of genomic DNA served as TRB template. V shed 8 bases and J shed 7 bases, with 12 bases lying between them. There are 12 residues in the CDR3. The germline V gene has CDR1 PRHDT and CDR2 FYEKMQ (reference sequence). Overall study results and limits: Patients with COVID-19 reportedly showed strongly skewed T cell receptor beta variable and joining gene usage. Of under 2,500 TCR clusters found only in the recovered cohort, 31 had low generation probability.

Multiplex PCR with BIOMED2 TRB-A/B primer pools amplified TRB rearrangements. TCRdb re-called the multiplex PCR reads through MiXCR, storing one row per CDR3 protein. The table shows about 3,800 distinct CDR3 sequences, with around 27% occurring only once. The specimen was blood. This sequence was found in a human donor with active COVID-19. The donor label of this sample is uncertain. The rearrangement joins TRBV13 to TRBJ2-1, with D maybe TRBD1 (5 bases). The CDR3 is CASRFGANEQFF. The DNA for the CDR3 is TGTGCCAGCCGATTTGGGGCGAATGAGCAGTTCTTC.